The T cell receptor beta chain under discussion was sequenced for a study of blood T cell repertoires in COVID-19. Sequencing was performed with immunoSEQ multiplex PCR; in TCRdb, only in-frame clones are kept and a portion is missing. The data contain 250,000 or so clones, approximately 83% of them singletons. CDR1 is LGHDT and CDR2 is YNNKEL in the germline V gene (reference sequence). This CDR3 comprises 16 residues. Trimming cost V 0 bases and J 0 bases, with 11 bases left between them. This receptor was identified in a man aged 25-45 years who had recovered from COVID-19. The genes are TRBV3-1 (or the pseudogene TRBV3-2) and TRBJ1-1; D is perhaps TRBD1 (6 bases). The specimen was peripheral blood. The DNA for the CDR3 is TGTGCCAGCAGCCAAGATCCAGGGGCGATGAACACTGAAGCTTTCTTT. It encodes CASSQDPGAMNTEAFF.